The entry below gives a single TCR beta chain sequence along with its context. Here immunoSEQ multiplex PCR was the method, and the copy in TCRdb shows in-frame clones only, minus some. The sample records more than 85,000 clones, around 93% being singletons. Sampling of each patient yielded between 1 and 8 specimens, collected pretreatment and on-treatment. This sample was included in a study of PD-L1 blockade in urothelial cancer. Study overall: Males with bladder-origin urothelial cancer constituted about 90% of the roughly 30 patients. Patients had undergone 0 to 3 prior chemotherapy regimens.

This specimen was PBMCs, taken around atezolizumab (anti-PD-L1) treatment. This TCR was recovered from a woman at least 80 years old with urothelial cancer.

CDR3 in DNA: TGTGCCAGCAGCCCTAGAGAGGGTCTCTCCTACGAGCAGTACTTC. Translation gives CASSPREGLSYEQYF. V and J are TRBV11-2 and TRBJ2-7; D may be TRBD2 (5 bases). Germline lookup yields CDR1 SGHAT and CDR2 FQNNGV. The CDR3 totals 15 residues. Trimming removed 5 bases from V and 0 bases from J, with 14 bases in between.